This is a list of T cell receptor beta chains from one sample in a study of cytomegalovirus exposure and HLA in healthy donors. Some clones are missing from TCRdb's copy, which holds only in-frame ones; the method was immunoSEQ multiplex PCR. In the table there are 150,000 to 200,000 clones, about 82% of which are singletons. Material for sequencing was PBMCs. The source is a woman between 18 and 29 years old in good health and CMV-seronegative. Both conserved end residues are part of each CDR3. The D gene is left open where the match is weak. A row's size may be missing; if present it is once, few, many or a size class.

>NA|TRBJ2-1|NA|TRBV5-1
TGCGCCAGCAGCTTGGAAGCGGCCTCTTACAATGAGCAGTTCTTC
CASSLEAASYNEQFF
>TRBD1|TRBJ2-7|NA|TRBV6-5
TGTGCCAGCAGCTTACTTACAGGGGGGCCGGAGTACTTC
CASSLLTGGPEYF
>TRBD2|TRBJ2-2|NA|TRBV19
TGTGCCAGTAGTATAGATCGGACTAGGACTAGCGGGGGCCACGCGAACACCGGGGAGCTGTTTTTT
CASSIDRTRTSGGHANTGELFF
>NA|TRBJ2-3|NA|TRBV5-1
TGCGCCAGCAGGGGGCCGGAAGGCACAGATACGCAGTATTTT
CASRGPEGTDTQYF
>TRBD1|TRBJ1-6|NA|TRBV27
TGTGCCAGCAGTCCAGGGACAGGGGATCTCTCCTATAATTCACCCCTCCACTTT
CASSPGTGDLSYNSPLHF
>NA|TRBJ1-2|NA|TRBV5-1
TGCGCCAGCAGCTTGGATGTAGCAGAAGGCGGCTACACCTTC
CASSLDVAEGGYTF
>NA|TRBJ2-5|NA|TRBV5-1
TGCGCCAGCAGCGCGAGCCAAGAGACCCAGTACTTC
CASSASQETQYF
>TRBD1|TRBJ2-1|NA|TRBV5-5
TGTGCCAGCAGCTTGGTTTGGGACAGGGGAGGTAGAGAGCAGTTCTTC
CASSLVWDRGGREQFF
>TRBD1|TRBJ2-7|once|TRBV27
TGTGCCAGCACTATGAGACAGGGCCCCAAGGCCTACGAGCAGTACTTC
CASTMRQGPKAYEQYF
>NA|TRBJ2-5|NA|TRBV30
TGTGCCTGGAGCAGCGGGGAGGGGGGGCTCGAGACCCAGTACTTC
CAWSSGEGGLETQYF
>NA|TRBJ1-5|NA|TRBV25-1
TGTGCCAGCAGTGAATATAGTGCGGGACCCGGGGAACATCAGCCCCAGCATTTT
CASSEYSAGPGEHQPQHF
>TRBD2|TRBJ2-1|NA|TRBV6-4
TGTGCCAGCAGTGATCTAGCGGGGGAAGGCAATGAGCAGTTCTTC
CASSDLAGEGNEQFF
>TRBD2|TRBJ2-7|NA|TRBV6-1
TGTGCCAGCAGTGAGGTAGCGGGAGGATCCTACGAGCAGTACTTC
CASSEVAGGSYEQYF
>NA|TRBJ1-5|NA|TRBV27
TGTGCCAGCAGGGTTAATGGGAGGTTCGTTTATAGCAATCAGCCCCAGCATTTT
CASRVNGRFVYSNQPQHF
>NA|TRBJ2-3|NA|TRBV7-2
TGTGCCAGCAGCCAACAGGGCCCCCTTGCAGATACGCAGTATTTT
CASSQQGPLADTQYF
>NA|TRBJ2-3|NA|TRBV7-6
TGTGCCAGCAGCTTAATTAGCGGACCCACAGATACGCAGTATTTT
CASSLISGPTDTQYF
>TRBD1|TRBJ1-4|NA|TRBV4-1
TGCGCCAGCAGCCAAAGACAGGGGGCAAATGAAAAACTGTTTTTT
CASSQRQGANEKLFF
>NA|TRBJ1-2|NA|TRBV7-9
TGTGCCAGCAGCTTAGCTTTGATGGGAGCTGGCTATGGCTACACCTTC
CASSLALMGAGYGYTF
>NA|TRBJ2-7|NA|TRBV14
TGTGCCAGCAGCCCAAGATTGGACTTCTACGAGCAGTACTTC
CASSPRLDFYEQYF
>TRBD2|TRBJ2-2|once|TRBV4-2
TGTGCCAGCAGCCCAGCTGCAGCGGGGGGGACCGGGGAGCTGTTTTTT
CASSPAAAGGTGELFF
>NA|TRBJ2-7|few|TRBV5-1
TGCGCCAGCAGCCTGCCCTCATCGCGGTCCGAGCAGTACTTC
CASSLPSSRSEQYF
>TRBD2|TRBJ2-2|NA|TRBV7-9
TGTGCCAGCAGCTTAAGCGGGAGTAACACCGGGGAGCTGTTTTTT
CASSLSGSNTGELFF
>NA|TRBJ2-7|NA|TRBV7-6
TGTGCCAGCAGCCGCCGGGACTTGGTCTCCTACGAGCAGTACTTC
CASSRRDLVSYEQYF
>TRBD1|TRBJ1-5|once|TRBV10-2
TGCGCCAGCAAGGGACAGTACAATCAGCCCCAGCATTTT
CASKGQYNQPQHF
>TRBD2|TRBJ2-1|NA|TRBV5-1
TGCGCCAGCAGCTTGCTTCTAGCGGGTAACAATGAGCAGTTCTTC
CASSLLLAGNNEQFF
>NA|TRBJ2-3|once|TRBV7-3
TGTGCCAGCAAGGGGGGGCCTGGAGATACGCAGTATTTT
CASKGGPGDTQYF
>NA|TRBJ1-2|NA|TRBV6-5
TGTGCCAGCAGTTCCTCCGTCCAGGGTGACTATGGCTACACCTTC
CASSSSVQGDYGYTF
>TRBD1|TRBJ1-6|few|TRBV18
TGTGCCAGCTCACCACGGGAAGACAGGGGTAATTCACCCCTCCACTTT
CASSPREDRGNSPLHF
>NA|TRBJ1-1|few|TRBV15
TGTGCCACCAGCAGAGCCCCCGGGGAAGCTTTCTTT
CATSRAPGEAFF
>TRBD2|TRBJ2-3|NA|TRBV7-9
TGTGCCAGCAGCTTAGGGTCTACTAGCGGGGGGGCCCGGGATACGCAGTATTTT
CASSLGSTSGGARDTQYF
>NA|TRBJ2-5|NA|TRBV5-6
TGTGCCAGCAGCGGCAGGGGGGCGGAGACCCAGTACTTC
CASSGRGAETQYF
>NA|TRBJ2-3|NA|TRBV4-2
TGTGCCAGCAGCCAAGATCGGGACGGGAGTACAGATACGCAGTATTTT
CASSQDRDGSTDTQYF
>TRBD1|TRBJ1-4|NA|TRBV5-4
TGTGCCAGCAGCTCTAAACAGGGGAACAATGAAAAACTGTTTTTT
CASSSKQGNNEKLFF
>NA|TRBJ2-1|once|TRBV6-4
TGTGCCAGCAGTGTAGGGACTTACAATGAGCAGTTCTTC
CASSVGTYNEQFF
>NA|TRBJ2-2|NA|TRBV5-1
TGCGCCAGCAGCTTCAGGGTTTCGAACACCGGGGAGCTGTTTTTT
CASSFRVSNTGELFF
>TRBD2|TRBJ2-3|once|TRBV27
TGTGCCAGCAGTTCTACCGCGCTAGCGGGGGTTTCCCCGCAGTATTTT
CASSSTALAGVSPQYF
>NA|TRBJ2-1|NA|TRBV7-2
TGTGCCAGCAGCTTACGTGTCAATGAGCAGTTCTTC
CASSLRVNEQFF
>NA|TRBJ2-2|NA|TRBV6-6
TGTGCCAGCAGTTACAAGGGACAAGTAACCGGGGAGCTGTTTTTT
CASSYKGQVTGELFF